This T cell receptor (beta chain) comes out of a study of shared clonotypes between healthy human individuals. Turning to the study itself: Researchers drew samples from a couple of women and three men aged 18 to 49. Study-wide points: Rarefaction exposed incomplete sorted-subset sequencing despite large depth.

In the source study's methods: For the immunoSEQ data, sequences were junction-only without quality scores, so filtering differed. Here immunoSEQ multiplex PCR was the method, and the copy in TCRdb shows in-frame clones only, minus some. D and trimming come from the DNA, and the V and J calls and clone size come from that table. Of around 750,000 clones listed, 74% were seen once; the top ten hold 1.5% to 2%. The CDR3 has 17 residues. V lost 5 bases and J 4 bases, leaving 23 bases between the germline ends. Looked up from germline, CDR1 is MDHEN and CDR2 is SYDVKM. The study enrolled healthy HIV-negative adults without recent acute infections or vaccinations as donors. The sample holds one count of this clone. Its specificity is not known.

Sequenced: memory CD4+ T cells sorted from blood. Subset in this sample: CD45RA-negative fraction. The receptor comes from a woman aged 30 to 39 in good health. The gene calls are TRBV28 and TRBJ1-1, with D possibly being TRBD1 (6 bases). The CDR3 bases are TGTGCCAGCAGTCTCCCGGGTTGGGGGGCGCAGGTCACTGAAGCTTTCTTT. It encodes CASSLPGWGAQVTEAFF.